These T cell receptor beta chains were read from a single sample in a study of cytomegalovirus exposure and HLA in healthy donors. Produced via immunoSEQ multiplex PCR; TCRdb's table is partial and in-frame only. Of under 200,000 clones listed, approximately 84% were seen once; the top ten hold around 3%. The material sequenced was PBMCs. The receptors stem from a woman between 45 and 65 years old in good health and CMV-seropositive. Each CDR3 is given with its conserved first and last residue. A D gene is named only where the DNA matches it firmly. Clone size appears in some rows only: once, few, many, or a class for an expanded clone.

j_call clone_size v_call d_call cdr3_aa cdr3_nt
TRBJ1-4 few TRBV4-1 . CASSQRQWIQATNEKLFF TGCGCCAGCAGCCAGAGACAGTGGATACAAGCAACTAATGAAAAACTGTTTTTT
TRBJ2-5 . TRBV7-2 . CASTLGPGETQYF TGTGCCAGCACCCTTGGACCGGGGGAGACCCAGTACTTC
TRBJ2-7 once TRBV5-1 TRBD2 CASSAGLAGNRYEQYF TGCGCCAGCAGCGCGGGACTAGCGGGGAACCGCTACGAGCAGTACTTC
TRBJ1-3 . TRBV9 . CASSVGGGNTIYF TGTGCCAGCAGCGTAGGAGGTGGAAACACCATATATTTT
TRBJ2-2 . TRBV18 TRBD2 CASSPREGGDTGELFF TGTGCCAGCTCACCACGCGAGGGAGGGGACACCGGGGAGCTGTTTTTT
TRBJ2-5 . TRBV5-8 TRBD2 CASSPGTASGQETQYF TGTGCCAGCAGCCCCGGAACGGCTAGCGGCCAAGAGACCCAGTACTTC
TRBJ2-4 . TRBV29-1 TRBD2 CGVEDQGGDGNIQYF TGCGGCGTTGAAGATCAGGGAGGGGACGGGAACATTCAGTACTTC
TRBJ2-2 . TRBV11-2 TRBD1 CASSLAGQGTGELFF TGTGCCAGCAGCTTAGCGGGACAGGGCACGGGGGAGCTGTTTTTT
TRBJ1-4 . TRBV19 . CASSPLGGATEKLFF TGTGCCAGTAGTCCCCTGGGAGGAGCCACTGAAAAACTGTTTTTT
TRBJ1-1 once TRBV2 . CASCSASGMNTEAFF TGTGCCAGCTGTTCAGCGTCGGGGATGAACACTGAAGCTTTCTTT
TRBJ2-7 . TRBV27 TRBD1 CASSLGPDRGGSGEQYF TGTGCCAGCAGTTTAGGCCCCGACAGGGGAGGTTCAGGCGAGCAGTACTTC
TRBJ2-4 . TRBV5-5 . CASSGHTSLGIQYF TGTGCCAGCAGCGGTCACACTAGTCTTGGCATTCAGTACTTC
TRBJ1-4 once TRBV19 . CASSITQGIGQLFF TGTGCCAGTAGTATAACCCAGGGGATCGGGCAACTGTTTTTT
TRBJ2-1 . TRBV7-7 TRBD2 CASSPTPLAGGNEQFF TGTGCTAGCAGCCCTACCCCACTAGCGGGGGGCAATGAGCAGTTCTTC
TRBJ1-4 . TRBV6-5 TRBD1 CASREPGQDNEKLFF TGTGCCAGCAGAGAACCGGGACAGGATAATGAAAAACTGTTTTTT
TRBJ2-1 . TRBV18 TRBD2 CASTPAGGIYNEQFF TGTGCCAGCACCCCGGCGGGGGGCATCTACAATGAGCAGTTCTTC
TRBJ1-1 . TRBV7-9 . CASSRGLTEAFF TGTGCCAGCAGCCGCGGCCTGACCGAAGCTTTCTTT
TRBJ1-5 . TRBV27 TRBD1 CASSSDRGISNQPQHF TGTGCCAGCAGTTCGGACAGGGGAATTAGCAATCAGCCCCAGCATTTT
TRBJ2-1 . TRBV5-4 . CASSAVGGPEFF TGTGCCAGCAGCGCCGTGGGGGGGCCGGAGTTCTTC
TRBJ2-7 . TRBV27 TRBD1 CASSPPTGAYEQYF TGTGCCAGCAGCCCGCCGACAGGGGCCTACGAGCAGTACTTC
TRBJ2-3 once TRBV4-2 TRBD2 CASSHAGEVTDTQYF TGTGCCAGCAGCCATGCGGGGGAAGTAACAGATACGCAGTATTTT
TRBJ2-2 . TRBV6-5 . CASSPTRLGGELFF TGTGCCAGCAGTCCGACTCGTCTCGGCGGGGAGCTGTTTTTT